The 32 T cell receptor beta chains below all came from one sample that was sequenced in a study of blood T cell repertoires in COVID-19. Sequencing used immunoSEQ multiplex PCR; TCRdb keeps in-frame clones, though not all of them. Of about 110,000 clones listed, around 68% were seen once; the top ten hold over 6%. The sample taken for sequencing was peripheral blood. The origin of the receptors is an older woman with acute or convalescent COVID-19.

In nucleotides, the CDR3 is TGTGCCACCAGCAGAGATAGACATAATCAGCCCCAGCATTTT. Its translation: CATSRDRHNQPQHF. The chain couples TRBV15 to TRBJ1-5; D gene ambiguous. V was pared by 0 bases and J by 4 bases, with 7 bases between. There are 14 residues in the CDR3. The V gene's germline CDR1 is LNHNV and CDR2 YYDKDF (reference sequence). Supplemented by reference TRBV15 and TRBJ1-5, the full variable domain reads DAMVIQNPRYQVTQFGKPVTLSCSQTLNHNVMYWYQQKSSQAPKLLFHYYDKDFNNEADTPDNFQSRRPNTSFCFLDIRSPGLGDTAMYLCATSRDRHNQPQHFGDGTRLSIL.

The CDR3, as DNA: TGTGCCAGCAGGAGTGGGCAGGGAATTGGGGGCTACACCTTC. This sequence encodes CASRSGQGIGGYTF. The genes are TRBV5-4 and TRBJ1-2; TRBD1 is a possible D gene (5 bases). The germline V gene has CDR1 SGHNT and CDR2 YYREEE (reference sequence). V was shortened by 5 bases and J by 8 bases, with 19 bases between the two germline ends. The CDR3 is made up of 14 amino acids.

The rearrangement uses TRBV28 and TRBJ1-6; TRBD1 aligns across 11 bases. The CDR3 runs to 16 residues. Germline assignment: CDR1 MDHEN and CDR2 SYDVKM. The trim removed 4 bases at V and 10 bases at J, leaving 9 bases unmatched. The CDR3 is CASSSGQGAARSPLHF. CDR3 DNA sequence: TGTGCCAGCAGTTCCGGACAGGGGGCGGCTCGATCACCCCTCCACTTT.

This clone was seen ten or more times. The V call is TRBV28, the J call TRBJ1-1; a weak D match, TRBD1 (5 bases). Germline-derived CDR1 and CDR2 are MDHEN and SYDVKM. This CDR3 has 14 amino acids. Trimming took 8 bases from V and 4 from J, leaving 17 bases between them. CDR3 residues: CASRDNRPRTEAFF. The DNA of the CDR3 is TGTGCCAGCCGCGATAACAGGCCCCGCACTGAAGCTTTCTTT.

The chain couples TRBV5-6 to TRBJ1-1; tentative D call: TRBD1 (6 bases). Per the germline V gene, CDR1 is SGHDT and CDR2 is YYEEEE. V was shortened by 6 bases and J by 1 base, with 16 bases between the two germline ends. CDR3 size: 15 residues. The CDR3 reads CASTPLGGANTEAFF. In DNA form, the CDR3 reads TGTGCCAGCACCCCGTTGGGGGGGGCGAACACTGAAGCTTTCTTT. The whole variable domain, remainder taken from reference TRBV5-6 and TRBJ1-1, is DAGVTQSPTHLIKTRGQQVTLRCSPKSGHDTVSWYQQALGQGPQFIFQYYEEEERQRGNFPDRFSGHQFPNYSSELNVNALLLGDSALYLCASTPLGGANTEAFFGQGTRLTVV.

The chain couples TRBV15 to TRBJ1-2, with 8 positions matching TRBD1. The length of the CDR3 is 15 residues. Per germline, CDR1 LNHNV and CDR2 YYDKDF (reference sequence). The trim removed 5 bases at V and 3 bases at J, leaving 8 bases unmatched. The CDR3 sequence: CATSSRQGYDYGYTF. The CDR3 DNA follows: TGTGCCACCAGCTCCCGACAGGGGTACGACTATGGCTACACCTTC.

J is TRBJ2-5 and V is TRBV5-4, with 8 bases aligning to TRBD2. The CDR3 totals 17 residues. Germline V CDR1 and CDR2: SGHNT, YYREEE (reference sequence). Trimming at V came to 0 bases and at J to 5 bases, leaving 12 bases not matched to a gene. CDR3 DNA: TGTGCCAGCAGCTTGGCCTCAGGCGGGGGGCGAGGGGAGACCCAGTACTTC. Encoded protein: CASSLASGGGRGETQYF.

The DNA of the CDR3 is TGTGCCAGTACCTCTCGACTAGCGGGGGGGGTTAATGAGCAGTTCTTC. Encoded protein: CASTSRLAGGVNEQFF. V is TRBV19 and J is TRBJ2-1; 14 bases map to TRBD2. V lost 7 bases to trimming and J lost 7 bases; unmatched junction nucleotides: 9. The CDR3 length is 16 residues. Germline assignment: CDR1 LNHDA and CDR2 SQIVND (reference sequence).

Only one count was recorded for this clone. The chain links TRBV19 to TRBJ2-3; D is possibly TRBD2 (5 bases). V was shortened by 5 bases and J by 2 bases, with 11 bases between the two germline ends. The CDR3 is 14 residues long. Germline CDR1 LNHDA, CDR2 SQIVND (reference sequence). The CDR3 loop reads CASSPGWVTDTQYF. In nucleotides, the CDR3 is TGTGCCAGTAGTCCGGGGTGGGTCACAGATACGCAGTATTTT.

The J gene is TRBJ2-3, the V gene TRBV7-3; TRBD1 matches 11 bases. The CDR3 contains 14 residues. Trimming took 5 bases from V and 4 from J; bases not matched to a gene: 2. Germline CDR1 SGHTA, CDR2 FQGTGA. The CDR3 nucleotides read TGTGCCAGCAGCAGGACAGGGGGCTCAGATACGCAGTATTTT. Translating gives CASSRTGGSDTQYF.

J is TRBJ1-4 and V is TRBV5-5; D may be TRBD1 (5 bases). V lost 4 bases, J lost 5 bases, and 15 bases lay in between. The CDR3 is made up of 15 amino acids. From germline, CDR1 is SGHKS and CDR2 YYEKEE (reference sequence). The CDR3 region has the DNA TGTGCCAGCAGCGCACCACAGGCAGTCAATGAAAAACTGTTTTTT. Protein product: CASSAPQAVNEKLFF.

V is TRBV19 and J is TRBJ1-2; TRBD1 matches at 9 bases. The CDR3 covers 15 residues. V gave up 6 bases and J gave up 6 bases; unmatched junction bases: 11. Germline lookup yields CDR1 LNHDA and CDR2 SQIVND (reference sequence). The CDR3 DNA reads TGTGCCAGTAGACCGAGGGGGACAGGGCTCCATGGCTACACCTTC. Amino acid sequence: CASRPRGTGLHGYTF.

The rearrangement links TRBV30 to TRBJ1-2; 9 nucleotides line up with TRBD1. J gave up 10 bases and V 2 bases, and 8 bases lay outside the gene matches. Germline assignment: CDR1 GTSNPN and CDR2 SVGIG (reference sequence). The CDR3 length is 13 residues. CDR3 amino acids: CAWSPNRGRDYTF. The DNA for the CDR3 is TGTGCCTGGAGTCCGAACAGGGGGCGAGACTACACCTTC. The full variable domain, completed using reference TRBV30 and TRBJ1-2, is SQTIHQWPATLVQPVGSPLSLECTVEGTSNPNLYWYRQAAGRGLQLLFYSVGIGQISSEVPQNLSASRPQDRQFILSSKKLLLSDSGFYLCAWSPNRGRDYTFGSGTRLTVV.

The chain has TRBV11-3 and TRBJ2-3; 7 nucleotides agree with TRBD2. The trim removed 7 bases at V and 0 bases at J, leaving 7 bases unmatched. Germline lookup yields CDR1 SGHNT and CDR2 YENEEA. The CDR3 is 15 amino acids. CDR3 amino acids: CASTRRGTSTDTQYF. The CDR3 DNA is TGTGCCAGCACCCGGCGGGGGACTAGCACAGATACGCAGTATTTT.

Only one count was recorded for this clone. The chain has TRBV19 and TRBJ1-1, with 9 bases lining up with TRBD1. The CDR3 runs to 14 residues. Germline V gene data show CDR1 as LNHDA and CDR2 as SQIVND (reference sequence). V shed 5 bases, J shed 3 bases, and the junction held 4 bases outside the gene matches. For the CDR3, the DNA is TGTGCCAGTAGTTTCCGGGACAGGGACACTGAAGCTTTCTTT. It codes for CASSFRDRDTEAFF. Based on the CDR3 plus reference TRBV19 and TRBJ1-1, the full variable domain is DGGITQSPKYLFRKEGQNVTLSCEQNLNHDAMYWYRQDPGQGLRLIYYSQIVNDFQKGDIAEGYSVSREKKESFPLTVTSAQKNPTAFYLCASSFRDRDTEAFFGQGTRLTVV.

The rearrangement links TRBV5-5 to TRBJ2-7, with D possibly being TRBD1 (5 bases). V was clipped by 0 bases and J by 4 bases, with 14 bases between them. The CDR3 length is 15 residues. CDR1 and CDR2 from the germline V gene are SGHKS and YYEKEE (reference sequence). The CDR3 DNA is TGTGCCAGCAGCTTGGTTTCCGACAGAGTTTACGAGCAGTACTTC. Protein sequence: CASSLVSDRVYEQYF.

The chain joins TRBV7-8 to TRBJ2-7, with TRBD1 matching 7 bases. V shed 5 bases and J 4 bases; nucleotides not matched to a gene: 14. The CDR3 contains 16 residues. CDR1 SGHVS and CDR2 FQNEAQ come from the germline V gene. The CDR3 sequence: CASSPMPGQRSYEQYF. CDR3 coding DNA: TGTGCCAGCAGCCCGATGCCGGGACAGAGGAGTTACGAGCAGTACTTC. The complete variable domain, with remaining parts taken from reference TRBV7-8 and TRBJ2-7, reads GAGVSQSPRYKVAKRGQDVALRCDPISGHVSLFWYQQALGQGPEFLTYFQNEAQLDKSGLPSDRFFAERPEGSVSTLKIQRTQQEDSAVYLCASSPMPGQRSYEQYFGPGTRLTVT.

The chain recombines TRBV11-2 with TRBJ2-7; TRBD1 aligns across 8 bases. After removal of 3 bases from V and 3 bases from J, the junction contained 10 bases not matched to a gene. This CDR3 contains 16 residues. Germline CDR1 SGHAT, CDR2 FQNNGV. CDR3 in amino acids: CASSFTPETGGYEQYF. The CDR3 region has the DNA TGTGCCAGCAGCTTTACTCCAGAAACAGGGGGCTACGAGCAGTACTTC.

The chain joins TRBV10-3 to TRBJ1-2; 8 bases fit TRBD1. Trimming cost V 6 bases and J 7 bases; bases outside gene matches: 7. Looked up from germline, CDR1 is ENHRY and CDR2 is SYGVKD. The CDR3 is 13 residues long. This CDR3 reads CAIRPQGAGGYTF. The DNA of the CDR3 is TGTGCCATCAGACCGCAGGGGGCGGGTGGCTACACCTTC.

The chain links TRBV2 to TRBJ2-3; TRBD2 matches at 9 bases. Germline-derived CDR1 and CDR2 are SNHLY and FYNNEI. With 7 bases clipped from V and 5 bases from J, the junction kept 7 bases outside the gene matches. This CDR3 has 14 amino acids. The CDR3 here is CASIRGGAGDTQYF. Written as DNA, the CDR3 is TGTGCCAGCATCCGCGGGGGGGCCGGAGATACGCAGTATTTT.

This chain joins TRBV7-9 and TRBJ1-4; D not resolved. The germline V gene encodes CDR1 SEHNR and CDR2 FQNEAQ (reference sequence). The CDR3 is 14 amino acids. Trimming left V 1 base short and J 8 bases short, with 11 bases between. The DNA for the CDR3 is TGTGCCAGCAGCTTAGGCGGTCTCCTAGAAAAACTGTTTTTT. It encodes CASSLGGLLEKLFF.

In regard to this clone: At one end, the junction sequence differs from germline, possibly due to a read error. V and J are TRBV27 and TRBJ1-1, with 8 bases aligning to TRBD1. Germline V CDR1 and CDR2: MNHEY, SMNVEV (reference sequence). The CDR3 contains 15 residues. CDR3 nucleotides: TGTGCCAGCAGTCCGGACAGGGTGAGGAACTCTGAAGCTTTCTTT. Its translation: CASSPDRVRNSEAFF.

The chain has TRBV5-6 and TRBJ2-4; no reliable D call. CDR3 length: 17 residues. Germline V gives CDR1 SGHDT, CDR2 YYEEEE. The V and J ends lost 0 bases and 0 bases respectively, with 13 bases between them. Written as DNA, the CDR3 is TGTGCCAGCAGCTTGGATTTAGAAAGAGGAGCCAAAAACATTCAGTACTTC. It translates to CASSLDLERGAKNIQYF.

This clone was counted ten times or more. The chain is built from TRBV27 and TRBJ1-6; 7 bases are a match to TRBD1. The junction had 10 bases not matched to a gene; V was cut back by 8 bases and J by 0 bases. Germline V gene data show CDR1 as MNHEY and CDR2 as SMNVEV (reference sequence). This CDR3 has 17 amino acids. The CDR3 is CASSRTGQSSYNSPLHF. As DNA, the CDR3 is TGTGCCAGCTCCCGGACAGGCCAAAGCTCCTATAATTCACCCCTCCACTTT.

The chain employs TRBV18 and TRBJ2-7, with 9 bases that match TRBD2. This CDR3 is built from 14 residues. CDR1 and CDR2 (germline): KGHSH, LQKENI. With 6 bases clipped from V and 1 base from J, the junction kept 4 bases outside the gene matches. DNA for the CDR3: TGTGCCAGCTCCCTGAGCGGGGGGTCCTACGAGCAGTACTTC. Residues: CASSLSGGSYEQYF.

The chain has TRBV6-5 and TRBJ1-5, with D maybe TRBD1 (6 bases). V was shortened by 6 bases and J by 1 base, with 10 bases between the two germline ends. Germline V gene sequence: CDR1 MNHEY, CDR2 SVGAGI. The CDR3 has 14 amino acids. CDR3 coding DNA: TGTGCCAGCAGGGGACATTCAAGCAATCAGCCCCAGCATTTT. Translation gives CASRGHSSNQPQHF.

This clone was observed a handful of times. The chain combines TRBV10-3 with TRBJ2-1; perhaps TRBD2 as D (5 bases). This CDR3 spans 16 amino acids. The V gene lost 4 bases and the J gene lost 7 bases, with 20 bases spanning the gap. CDR1 ENHRY and CDR2 SYGVKD come from the germline V gene. CDR3 protein: CAISALPGKRRNEQFF. The CDR3 DNA is TGTGCCATCAGTGCACTCCCGGGGAAGCGGAGGAATGAGCAGTTCTTC.

This clone was seen just once. The CDR3: CATGHSIRGNHEQYF. In DNA, the CDR3 is TGTGCCACCGGCCACTCGATAAGGGGGAACCACGAGCAGTACTTC. This rearrangement joins TRBV24-1 to TRBJ2-7; TRBD1 might be the D (6 bases). CDR1 is KGHDR, CDR2 SFDVKD, per germline. The CDR3 is 15 amino acids. With 9 bases removed from V and 5 bases from J, the gap between germline ends came to 22 bases.

A few counts support this clone. In DNA form, the CDR3 reads TGCGCCAGCAGCCAAGATTTGTGGCGGGGGGGCTCCGGAATCTACAATGAGCAGTTCTTC. Amino acid sequence: CASSQDLWRGGSGIYNEQFF. This chain joins TRBV4-3 and TRBJ2-1; 9 bases line up with TRBD2. Trimming cost V 0 bases and J 3 bases; bases outside gene matches: 15. The CDR3 runs 20 residues. In germline, CDR1 is LGHNA, CDR2 YSLEER.

V is TRBV4-2 and J is TRBJ2-7; tentative D call: TRBD2 (6 bases). The CDR3 covers 17 residues. Trimming stripped 4 bases from V and 3 bases from J, with 22 bases between. Germline CDR1 reads LGHNA; CDR2 reads YNFKEQ. The CDR3 region is CASSLSGAAGGYYEQYF. The DNA of the CDR3 is TGTGCCAGCAGCCTCTCCGGCGCAGCGGGCGGGTACTACGAGCAGTACTTC.

This CDR3 reads CASSLYGGDNEKLFF. The CDR3 DNA is TGCGCCAGCAGCTTGTATGGCGGAGATAATGAAAAACTGTTTTTT. The chain joins TRBV5-1 to TRBJ1-4; D is unclear. Trimming took off 1 base at V and 4 bases at J, with 11 bases between the two ends. CDR1 and CDR2 (germline): SGHRS, YFSETQ. The CDR3 runs to 15 residues. The variable domain in full, completed from reference TRBV5-1 and TRBJ1-4, reads KAGVTQTPRYLIKTRGQQVTLSCSPISGHRSVSWYQQTPGQGLQFLFEYFSETQRNKGNFPGRFSGRQFSNSRSEMNVSTLELGDSALYLCASSLYGGDNEKLFFGSGTQLSVL.

The genes are TRBV3-1 (or the pseudogene TRBV3-2) and TRBJ1-4; D may be TRBD1 (6 bases). The V gene's germline CDR1 is LGHDT and CDR2 YNNKEL (reference sequence). V was cut by 5 bases and J by 5 bases, with 9 bases left in between. The CDR3 consists of 13 residues. CDR3 sequence reads: CASSGQLNEKLFF. DNA for the CDR3: TGTGCCAGCAGCGGACAGCTCAATGAAAAACTGTTTTTT.